The present T cell receptor beta chain was sequenced within a study of blood T cell repertoires in COVID-19. Using immunoSEQ multiplex PCR, the repertoire was profiled, and TCRdb retains in-frame clones only, with some absent. The sample has over 150,000 clones, approximately 86% seen once; the top ten hold 3% to 4.5%. The clonotype originates from a woman aged 55 to 70 who had recovered from COVID-19. The sample was peripheral blood.

The CDR3 DNA sequence: TGTGCCAGCAGTGAGAGGGGGTTGAACACTGAAGCTTTCTTT. Translating it yields CASSERGLNTEAFF. The rearrangement uses TRBV6-1 and TRBJ1-1; D may be TRBD1 (6 bases). Germline CDR1 MNHNS, CDR2 SASEGT. The length of the CDR3 is 14 residues. V dropped 3 bases and J dropped 0 bases, with 8 bases sitting between them.